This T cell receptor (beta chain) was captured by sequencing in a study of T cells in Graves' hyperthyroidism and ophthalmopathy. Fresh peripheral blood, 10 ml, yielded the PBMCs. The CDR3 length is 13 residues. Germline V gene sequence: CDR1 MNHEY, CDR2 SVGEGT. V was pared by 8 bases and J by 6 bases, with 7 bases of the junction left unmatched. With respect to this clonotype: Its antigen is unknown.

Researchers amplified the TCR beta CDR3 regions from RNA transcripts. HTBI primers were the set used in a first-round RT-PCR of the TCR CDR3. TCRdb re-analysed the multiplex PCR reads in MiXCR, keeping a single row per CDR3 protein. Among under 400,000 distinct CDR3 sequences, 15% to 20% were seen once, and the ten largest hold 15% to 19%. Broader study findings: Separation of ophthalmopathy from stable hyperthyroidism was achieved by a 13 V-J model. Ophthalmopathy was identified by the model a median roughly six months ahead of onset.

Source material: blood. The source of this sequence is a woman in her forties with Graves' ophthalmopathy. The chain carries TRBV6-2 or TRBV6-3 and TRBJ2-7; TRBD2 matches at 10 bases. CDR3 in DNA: TGTGCCAGCGGTACTAGCGGGATTCCCGAGCAGTACTTC. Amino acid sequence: CASGTSGIPEQYF.